In this sample, the clone carrying this T cell receptor beta chain turned up a few times. Antigen: not known. The germline V gene has CDR1 PRHDT and CDR2 FYEKMQ (reference sequence). This CDR3 is built from 13 residues. The germline V and J ends were trimmed by 5 bases and 1 base, with 8 bases remaining between them. Libraries were prepared by immunoSEQ multiplex PCR; TCRdb keeps only in-frame clonotypes and omits some of them. Altogether approximately 25,000 clones are present, about 77% being singletons, with the ten largest covering roughly 24%. This entry is derived from a study of radiotherapy plus CTLA-4 blockade in lung cancer. Study-level information: An objective response was seen in 15% to 20% of patients, and disease control in over 25%. Study conclusions and caveats: Best predicting response, reportedly, were early blood T cell clone dynamics, with interferon-beta.

The clonotype was recovered from a human donor with non-small cell lung cancer that progressed on radiotherapy plus ipilimumab. The gene calls are TRBV13 and TRBJ1-1, with D hard to call. The sample here was peripheral blood, taken from a patient treated with radiotherapy plus ipilimumab. CDR3 in amino acids: CASSLDKNTEAFF. CDR3 in DNA: TGTGCCAGCAGCCTCGACAAGAACACTGAAGCTTTCTTT.